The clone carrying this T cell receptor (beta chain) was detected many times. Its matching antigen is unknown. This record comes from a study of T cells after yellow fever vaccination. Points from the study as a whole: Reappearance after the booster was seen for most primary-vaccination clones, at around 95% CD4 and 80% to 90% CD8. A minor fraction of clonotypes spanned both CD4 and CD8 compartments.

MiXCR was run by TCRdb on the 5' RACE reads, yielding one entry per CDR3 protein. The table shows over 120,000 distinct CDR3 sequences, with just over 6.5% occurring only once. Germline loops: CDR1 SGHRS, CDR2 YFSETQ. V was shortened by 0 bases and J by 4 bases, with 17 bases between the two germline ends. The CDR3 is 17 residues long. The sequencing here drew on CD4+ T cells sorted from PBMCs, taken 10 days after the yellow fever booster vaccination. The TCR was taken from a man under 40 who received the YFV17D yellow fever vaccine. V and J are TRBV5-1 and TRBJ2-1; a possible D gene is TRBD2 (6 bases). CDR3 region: CASSLDFWGVLYNEQFF. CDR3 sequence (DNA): TGCGCCAGCAGCTTGGACTTTTGGGGGGTACTGTACAATGAGCAGTTCTTC.